This T cell receptor (beta chain) was identified during a study of CD8+CD57+ T cells in acquired aplastic anemia. V was clipped by 2 bases and J by 2 bases; unmatched bases: 0. The CDR3 consists of 14 residues. The germline CDR1 and CDR2 sequences are LGHDT and YNNKEL (reference sequence). Template material for TCR beta VDJ and CDR3 profiling consisted of genomic DNA. MiXCR was run by TCRdb on the reads, yielding one entry per CDR3 protein. Of about 170,000 distinct CDR3 sequences detected, 55% to 75% appear once; the ten largest clones hold under 60%. This clonotype was found once. The specimen sequenced was sorted CD4+, CD8+, or CD8+CD57+ T cells (not recorded which) from PBMCs. This TCR was sampled from a human donor in good health. This chain joins TRBV3-1 and TRBJ1-3; 7 nucleotides align to TRBD1. In DNA, the CDR3 is TGTGCCAGCAGCCAACAGGGGGCTGGAAACACCATATATTTT. This codes for CASSQQGAGNTIYF.